A single sample gave rise to the 22 T cell receptor beta chains below, sequenced in a study of blood T cell repertoires in COVID-19. Clones were sequenced by immunoSEQ multiplex PCR, and TCRdb holds only the in-frame ones, with some missing. The data contain approximately 270,000 clones, 86% of them singletons. The sequenced sample consisted of peripheral blood. These receptors were obtained from a man aged 35 to 55 with active or convalescent COVID-19.

The chain is built from TRBV7-8 and TRBJ2-7; the D gene is possibly TRBD2 (6 bases). CDR3 length equals 13 residues. The ends were cut back, 6 bases at V and 7 bases at J, with 16 bases in the middle. From germline, CDR1 is SGHVS and CDR2 FQNEAQ. The CDR3 nucleotides read TGTGCCAGCAGGGCCAGTGAGGCGGGAGAGCAGTACTTC. Translation gives CASRASEAGEQYF.

In its sample, this clone was seen a few times. The rearrangement joins TRBV5-1 to TRBJ1-1; TRBD1 matches 7 bases. CDR1 and CDR2 (germline): SGHRS, YFSETQ. V lost 4 bases to trimming and J lost 3 bases; unmatched junction nucleotides: 15. The CDR3 consists of 17 residues. As DNA, the CDR3 is TGCGCCAGCAGCCGGGGGCCAGGGGGAAAAGTTGACACTGAAGCTTTCTTT. Encoded protein: CASSRGPGGKVDTEAFF.

The table lists this clone with a count of one. The V gene is TRBV24-1, the J gene TRBJ2-3; 8 bases are shared with TRBD1. This CDR3 contains 14 residues. V was clipped by 4 bases and J by 2 bases; unmatched bases: 1. CDR1 KGHDR and CDR2 SFDVKD come from the germline V gene. The CDR3 DNA reads as TGTGCCACCAGTGAGGACAGGGTCACAGATACGCAGTATTTT. The encoded protein is CATSEDRVTDTQYF.

The genes are TRBV12-5 and TRBJ2-7; D ambiguous. Trimming took 5 bases from V and 3 from J, leaving 5 bases between them. The CDR3 has 11 amino acids. Germline V lookup: CDR1 LGHNT, CDR2 FRNRAP. The CDR3 DNA is TGTGCTAGTGGTGAACTCTACGAGCAGTACTTC. This translates into CASGELYEQYF.

The chain uses TRBV11-2 and TRBJ2-3, with 9 nucleotides matching TRBD1. Germline CDR1 and CDR2: SGHAT and FQNNGV. The CDR3 covers 16 residues. Trimming at V came to 2 bases and at J to 1 base, leaving 4 bases not matched to a gene. DNA of the CDR3: TGTGCCAGCAGCTTATACAGGGGGCAAGGCACAGATACGCAGTATTTT. Translation gives CASSLYRGQGTDTQYF.

The V gene is TRBV11-2, the J gene TRBJ1-2; maybe TRBD1 (5 bases). The V end was cut by 0 bases, the J end by 0 bases, with 11 bases between. The CDR3 is 16 amino acids. The germline V gene has CDR1 SGHAT and CDR2 FQNNGV. The CDR3 here is CASSLDQGLSNYGYTF. The CDR3, as DNA: TGTGCCAGCAGCTTAGATCAGGGTCTATCTAACTATGGCTACACCTTC.

V usage is TRBV7-9 and J usage is TRBJ2-1; D may be TRBD1 (6 bases). This CDR3 spans 17 amino acids. Per the germline V gene, CDR1 is SEHNR and CDR2 is FQNEAQ (reference sequence). Trimming left V 5 bases short and J 6 bases short, with 23 bases between. The CDR3 region has the DNA TGTGCCAGCAGCCTCGCTGCTGCGTCGGACAGTTCCAATGAGCAGTTCTTC. This translates into CASSLAAASDSSNEQFF.

The V call is TRBV3-1 (or the pseudogene TRBV3-2), the J call TRBJ2-5, with D tentatively TRBD2 (6 bases). The length of the CDR3 is 15 residues. CDR1 LGHDT and CDR2 YNNKEL come from the germline V gene (reference sequence). Between the trimmed V and J ends, which lost 4 bases and 5 bases, there was a span of 17 bases. The CDR3 spells CASSPGRRVSETQYF. CDR3 bases: TGTGCCAGCAGCCCTGGGAGGAGGGTCTCGGAGACCCAGTACTTC.

The chain joins TRBV5-1 to TRBJ1-6; maybe TRBD1 (5 bases). Looked up from germline, CDR1 is SGHRS and CDR2 is YFSETQ. Deletions cut 4 bases from V and 7 bases from J, with 12 bases between. The length of the CDR3 is 14 residues. CDR3 sequence: CASSEGALNSPLHF. CDR3 DNA sequence: TGCGCCAGCAGCGAAGGGGCTCTGAATTCACCCCTCCACTTT.

The V gene is TRBV3-1 (or the pseudogene TRBV3-2), the J gene TRBJ1-2; D is perhaps TRBD1 (5 bases). The CDR3 is 16 amino acids. Germline loops: CDR1 LGHDT, CDR2 YNNKEL (reference sequence). The germline V and J ends were trimmed by 5 bases and 0 bases, with 16 bases remaining between them. CDR3 in DNA: TGTGCCAGCAGCGATGACAGTAGCTTCACTAACTATGGCTACACCTTC. As protein: CASSDDSSFTNYGYTF.

The rearrangement joins TRBV5-5 to TRBJ2-6; 9 bases map to TRBD1. Unmatched junction bases numbered 10, after V lost 4 bases and J lost 2 bases. Germline V gene sequence: CDR1 SGHKS, CDR2 YYEKEE (reference sequence). CDR3 length equals 18 residues. The CDR3 loop reads CASSGGTGTLPGANVLTF. The CDR3 region has the DNA TGTGCCAGCAGCGGCGGGACAGGGACGCTGCCTGGGGCCAACGTCCTGACTTTC. The full variable domain, completed using reference TRBV5-5 and TRBJ2-6, is DAGVTQSPTHLIKTRGQQVTLRCSPISGHKSVSWYQQVLGQGPQFIFQYYEKEERGRGNFPDRFSARQFPNYSSELNVNALLLGDSALYLCASSGGTGTLPGANVLTFGAGSRLTVL.

This clone was seen a few times. V usage is TRBV5-1 and J usage is TRBJ2-1; D not certain. Germline V gene sequence: CDR1 SGHRS, CDR2 YFSETQ. V lost 4 bases to trimming and J lost 4 bases, with 6 bases between them. This CDR3 contains 12 residues. In DNA, the CDR3 is TGCGCCAGCAGCCAGGAATACAATGAGCAGTTCTTC. Its protein product is CASSQEYNEQFF.

The chain combines TRBV6-5 with TRBJ2-7; 10 nucleotides match TRBD2. This CDR3 region has 15 residues. Germline CDR1 is MNHEY and CDR2 is SVGAGI. V dropped 2 bases and J dropped 6; count of bases not matched to a gene: 7. This CDR3 is CASSYEGPSGSEQYF. The DNA for the CDR3 is TGTGCCAGCAGTTACGAGGGGCCTAGCGGGAGCGAGCAGTACTTC.

The chain employs TRBV30 and TRBJ2-2, with a weak D call TRBD2 (5 bases). Germline loops: CDR1 GTSNPN, CDR2 SVGIG (reference sequence). Trimming cost V 1 base and J 8 bases, with 14 bases left between them. This CDR3 region has 14 residues. This CDR3 reads CAWSGGPVSGELFF. In DNA, the CDR3 is TGTGCCTGGAGTGGCGGGCCGGTATCAGGGGAGCTGTTTTTT.

The chain links TRBV20-1 to TRBJ1-1; no firm D call. This CDR3 spans 11 amino acids. Germline CDR1 reads DFQATT; CDR2 reads SNEGSKA (reference sequence). CDR3 sequence (DNA): TGCGCCCCCGGGAGGAGCACTGAAGCTTTCTTT. It translates to CAPGRSTEAFF.

The gene calls are TRBV7-3 and TRBJ1-1; TRBD1 is a possible D gene (5 bases). Germline V CDR1 and CDR2: SGHTA, FQGTGA. The CDR3 totals 14 residues. Deletions cut 5 bases from V and 2 bases from J, with 12 bases between. The CDR3 DNA is TGTGCCAGCAGCCTCGGGGGGGTTAACACTGAAGCTTTCTTT. Amino acids: CASSLGGVNTEAFF.

The rearrangement links TRBV5-1 to TRBJ2-7; possibly TRBD1 for D (6 bases). The V end was cut by 4 bases, the J end by 5 bases, with 13 bases between. The CDR3 has 13 amino acids. The germline CDR1 and CDR2 sequences are SGHRS and YFSETQ. CDR3 in DNA: TGCGCCAGCAGCGGGCAGGGGCTCCACGAGCAGTACTTC. Its translation is CASSGQGLHEQYF.

CDR3 nucleotides: TGTGCCAGCAGTGGCCGGACAGGATCCATTGGAAACACCATATATTTT. Translation: CASSGRTGSIGNTIYF. This sequence joins TRBV6-1 and TRBJ1-3; TRBD1 agrees at 7 bases. The V and J ends lost 4 bases and 3 bases, in that order; junction bases with no gene match: 9. This CDR3 has 16 amino acids. Germline loops: CDR1 MNHNS, CDR2 SASEGT.

J is TRBJ2-7 and V is TRBV10-2; 8 bases are a match to TRBD1. Germline CDR1 is WSHSY and CDR2 is SAAADI. With V trimmed by 6 bases and J by 3 bases, 7 bases remained unmatched. CDR3 length equals 14 residues. The CDR3 DNA sequence: TGCGCCAGCAGGTCAGTGACAGGGGACTACGAGCAGTACTTC. Protein product: CASRSVTGDYEQYF.

This chain joins TRBV6-4 and TRBJ2-3; tentatively, D is TRBD2 (5 bases). Trimming took off 8 bases at V and 2 bases at J, with 11 bases between the two ends. This CDR3 has 13 residues. Per germline, CDR1 MRHNA and CDR2 SNTAGT. The CDR3: CASSRGPTDTQYF. CDR3 in DNA: TGTGCCAGCTCTCGGGGTCCCACAGATACGCAGTATTTT.

The chain carries TRBV19 and TRBJ2-1; tentatively, D is TRBD1 (6 bases). Germline CDR1 is LNHDA and CDR2 is SQIVND (reference sequence). V lost 10 bases and J 5 bases, leaving 9 bases between the germline ends. The CDR3 totals 11 residues. The CDR3 here is CAIKGDNEQFF. CDR3 nucleotide sequence: TGTGCCATTAAGGGGGACAATGAGCAGTTCTTC.

The gene calls are TRBV10-2 and TRBJ1-5; 7 bases align to TRBD1. Germline trimming cut 2 bases from V and 10 bases from J; bases unmatched to any gene: 14. The CDR3 is made up of 16 amino acids. The V gene's germline CDR1 is WSHSY and CDR2 SAAADI. The CDR3 reads CASSESRGEVNKPQHF. CDR3 DNA sequence: TGCGCCAGCAGTGAGAGCAGGGGGGAGGTGAACAAACCCCAGCATTTT.